The rows below give T cell receptor beta chains drawn from one sample of a study of low-dose radiotherapy and immunotherapy resistance in tumors. TCRdb analysed the reads with MiXCR anew, one entry per CDR3 protein. The table records 60,000 to 90,000 distinct CDR3 sequences, around 30% of them present only once. Sequences were derived from PBMCs, sampled before treatment. These receptors originate from a female donor with ovarian cancer. CDR3s include the opening cysteine and the closing phenylalanine or tryptophan. D genes are given only for firm matches. Clone size is not always given. Where it is, it says once, few, many or a class for expanded clones.

D gene: NA; V gene: TRBV7-9; J gene: TRBJ2-7; clone size: NA; CDR3 protein: CASSSTDRDTLSYEQYF; CDR3 DNA: TGTGCCAGCAGCTCTACTGACCGGGACACCTTATCCTACGAGCAGTACTTC
D gene: TRBD2; V gene: TRBV6-2/TRBV6-3; J gene: TRBJ2-7; clone size: many; CDR3 protein: CASRLAGGSYEQYF; CDR3 DNA: TGTGCCAGCAGATTAGCGGGAGGCTCTTACGAGCAGTACTTC
D gene: NA; V gene: TRBV28; J gene: TRBJ2-2; clone size: NA; CDR3 protein: CASSPFGGYTGELFF; CDR3 DNA: TGTGCCAGCAGTCCCTTCGGGGGATACACCGGGGAGCTGTTTTTT
D gene: TRBD2; V gene: TRBV20-1; J gene: TRBJ2-1; clone size: many; CDR3 protein: CSAESAVLITSGGLNEQFF; CDR3 DNA: TGCAGTGCCGAATCGGCGGTGCTAATCACTAGCGGGGGTCTGAATGAGCAGTTCTTC
D gene: TRBD2; V gene: TRBV20-1; J gene: TRBJ2-1; clone size: many; CDR3 protein: CSTQREGLGEQFF; CDR3 DNA: TGCAGTACCCAGCGGGAGGGCCTTGGTGAGCAGTTCTTC
D gene: TRBD2; V gene: TRBV10-3; J gene: TRBJ2-1; clone size: NA; CDR3 protein: CAISPPERGSLDEQFF; CDR3 DNA: TGTGCCATCAGCCCCCCAGAGCGGGGGAGCTTGGATGAGCAGTTCTTC
D gene: TRBD1; V gene: TRBV29-1; J gene: TRBJ1-1; clone size: NA; CDR3 protein: CSLRTGRIGEAFF; CDR3 DNA: TGCAGCCTAAGGACAGGTCGAATAGGCGAAGCTTTCTTT
D gene: NA; V gene: TRBV20-1; J gene: TRBJ2-1; clone size: NA; CDR3 protein: CSARDRVLNEQFF; CDR3 DNA: TGCAGTGCTAGAGATCGGGTATTGAATGAGCAGTTCTTC
D gene: TRBD1; V gene: TRBV6-2/TRBV6-3; J gene: TRBJ2-5; clone size: many; CDR3 protein: CASSYLLGQGGETQYF; CDR3 DNA: TGTGCCAGCAGTTACCTTTTAGGACAGGGGGGTGAGACCCAGTACTTC
D gene: TRBD1; V gene: TRBV9; J gene: TRBJ1-6; clone size: NA; CDR3 protein: CASSPSVPGQGDNSPLHF; CDR3 DNA: TGTGCCAGCAGCCCCAGTGTCCCGGGACAGGGAGATAATTCACCCCTCCACTTT
D gene: TRBD1; V gene: TRBV2; J gene: TRBJ1-1; clone size: many; CDR3 protein: CASRVRQGHTEAFF; CDR3 DNA: TGTGCCAGCAGGGTACGACAGGGTCACACTGAAGCTTTCTTT
D gene: TRBD1; V gene: TRBV27; J gene: TRBJ2-3; clone size: many; CDR3 protein: CASSRRQGSSDTQYF; CDR3 DNA: TGTGCCAGCAGTCGGCGACAGGGGTCATCAGATACGCAGTATTTT
D gene: NA; V gene: TRBV5-4; J gene: TRBJ2-1; clone size: many; CDR3 protein: CASSLAGGVEQFF; CDR3 DNA: TGTGCCAGCAGCTTGGCGGGGGGCGTTGAGCAGTTCTTC
D gene: TRBD1; V gene: TRBV28; J gene: TRBJ2-5; clone size: many; CDR3 protein: CASSEQGKVGETQYF; CDR3 DNA: TGTGCCAGCAGTGAACAGGGGAAGGTAGGAGAGACCCAGTACTTC
D gene: TRBD2; V gene: TRBV12-3/TRBV12-4; J gene: TRBJ2-1; clone size: few; CDR3 protein: CASSLTSGGAREQFF; CDR3 DNA: TGTGCCAGCAGCCTAACTAGCGGGGGGGCCCGTGAGCAGTTCTTC
D gene: TRBD1; V gene: TRBV2; J gene: TRBJ2-7; clone size: many; CDR3 protein: CASSSGTASYEQYF; CDR3 DNA: TGTGCCAGCAGCTCCGGGACAGCCTCCTACGAGCAGTACTTC
D gene: TRBD1; V gene: TRBV11-2; J gene: TRBJ1-6; clone size: many; CDR3 protein: CASSPGQFPNSPLHF; CDR3 DNA: TGTGCCAGCAGCCCGGGACAGTTCCCAAATTCACCCCTCCACTTT
D gene: NA; V gene: TRBV20-1; J gene: TRBJ1-1; clone size: NA; CDR3 protein: CSAPRRGARDTEAFF; CDR3 DNA: TGCAGTGCCCCACGCCGGGGGGCGAGGGACACTGAAGCTTTCTTT
D gene: TRBD2; V gene: TRBV19; J gene: TRBJ2-1; clone size: many; CDR3 protein: CASSVAGAPYNEQFF; CDR3 DNA: TGTGCCAGTAGTGTAGCGGGAGCGCCCTACAATGAGCAGTTCTTC
D gene: NA; V gene: TRBV21-1; J gene: TRBJ2-1; clone size: many; CDR3 protein: CASRQRRTGAYNEQFF; CDR3 DNA: TGTGCCAGCAGACAACGGAGGACGGGGGCCTACAATGAGCAGTTCTTC
D gene: NA; V gene: TRBV4-1; J gene: TRBJ1-1; clone size: many; CDR3 protein: CASSQKGTMGEAFF; CDR3 DNA: TGCGCCAGCAGCCAAAAGGGGACGATGGGTGAAGCTTTCTTT
D gene: TRBD1; V gene: TRBV6-6; J gene: TRBJ2-7; clone size: many; CDR3 protein: CASSPRGQGAREQYF; CDR3 DNA: TGTGCCAGCAGTCCACGGGGACAGGGGGCGCGGGAGCAGTACTTC
D gene: NA; V gene: TRBV30; J gene: TRBJ2-2; clone size: once; CDR3 protein: CAWTSGPMGGELFFF; CDR3 DNA: NA
D gene: TRBD1; V gene: TRBV2; J gene: TRBJ2-3; clone size: many; CDR3 protein: CASSETGQGTDTQYF; CDR3 DNA: TGTGCCAGCAGTGAAACGGGACAGGGCACAGATACGCAGTATTTT
D gene: NA; V gene: TRBV5-1; J gene: TRBJ1-5; clone size: many; CDR3 protein: CASSLREDQPQHF; CDR3 DNA: TGCGCCAGCAGTTTGAGGGAGGATCAGCCCCAGCATTTT
D gene: TRBD2; V gene: TRBV28; J gene: TRBJ2-3; clone size: NA; CDR3 protein: CASLRGGADTQYF; CDR3 DNA: TGTGCCAGCCTCCGGGGAGGGGCAGATACGCAGTATTTT
D gene: NA; V gene: TRBV3-1; J gene: TRBJ2-1; clone size: many; CDR3 protein: CASSQKFDYFGEQFF; CDR3 DNA: TGTGCCAGCAGCCAAAAATTCGACTACTTCGGCGAGCAGTTCTTC